Shown below are 13 T cell receptor beta chains from a single sample sequenced in a study of shared clonotypes between healthy human individuals. Method: immunoSEQ multiplex PCR; TCRdb's copy keeps in-frame clones and lacks some. The sample has approximately 470,000 clones; 81% are singletons. Sequencing used PBMCs. These receptors originate from a woman aged 40 to 50 in good health. Some clones in this sample may be carry-over from other donors' samples.

In its sample, this clone was seen once. The CDR3 here is CASSLLSRTDTQYF. The CDR3 DNA reads as TGTGCCAGCAGCTTACTCAGCCGCACAGATACGCAGTATTTT. J is TRBJ2-3 and V is TRBV7-7; no firm D call. Germline V gives CDR1 SSHAT, CDR2 FNYEAQ (reference sequence). V lost 2 bases to trimming and J lost 1 base, with 7 bases between them. CDR3 length equals 14 residues.

This clone was recorded only once. The chain uses TRBV28 and TRBJ1-4; 7 bases match TRBD1. This CDR3 comprises 16 residues. Germline loops: CDR1 MDHEN, CDR2 SYDVKM. Trimming at V came to 6 bases and at J to 0 bases, leaving 7 bases not matched to a gene. The CDR3 loop is CASSAPGQSTNEKLFF. In DNA form, the CDR3 reads TGTGCCAGCAGCGCCCCGGGACAGTCAACTAATGAAAAACTGTTTTTT.

The rearrangement links TRBV7-2 to TRBJ1-1; tentatively, D is TRBD1 (5 bases). This CDR3 has 15 amino acids. V was cut by 2 bases and J by 2 bases, with 12 bases left in between. Germline CDR1 is SGHTA and CDR2 is FQGNSA. The CDR3 coding sequence is TGTGCCAGCAGCTTAAAGGGGCAGATAAACACTGAAGCTTTCTTT. This gives the protein CASSLKGQINTEAFF.

The gene calls are TRBV7-2 and TRBJ1-1, with D unresolved. This CDR3 contains 13 residues. Trimming stripped 2 bases from V and 5 bases from J, with 9 bases between. The germline gives CDR1 SGHTA, CDR2 FQGNSA. CDR3 nucleotide sequence: TGTGCCAGCAGCTTAAGGATGGGGACTGAAGCTTTCTTT. Protein sequence: CASSLRMGTEAFF.

In the case of this clone: Other nucleotide sequences from this sample produce the same CDR3. The chain has TRBV30 and TRBJ2-3, with a possible D match to TRBD2 (6 bases). This CDR3 region has 15 residues. CDR1 and CDR2 (germline): GTSNPN, SVGIG (reference sequence). Trimming cost V 0 bases and J 6 bases, with 16 bases left between them. The CDR3 loop is CAWSVRRESTDTQYF. Written as DNA, the CDR3 is TGTGCCTGGAGTGTACGGAGGGAGTCGACCGATACGCAGTATTTT.

With regard to this clone: A read error may be the cause here, since a much bigger clone is one base away. This sample also contains other DNA sequences that code for the same CDR3. V is TRBV2 and J is TRBJ1-6; D unclear. The CDR3 has 13 amino acids. V gave up 8 bases and J gave up 7 bases, with 12 bases separating them. Germline V gene lookup returns CDR1 SNHLY and CDR2 FYNNEI. This CDR3 reads CASGPDSNSPLHF. CDR3 DNA: TGTGCCAGCGGGCCTGACTCCAATTCACCCCTCCACTTT. Based on the CDR3 plus reference TRBV2 and TRBJ1-6, the full variable domain is EPEVTQTPSHQVTQMGQEVILRCVPISNHLYFYWYRQILGQKVEFLVSFYNNEISEKSEIFDDQFSVERPDGSNFTLKIRSTKLEDSAMYFCASGPDSNSPLHFGNGTRLTVT.

The chain joins TRBV5-4 to TRBJ1-3; TRBD1 is a possible D gene (6 bases). The germline V and J ends were trimmed by 0 bases and 8 bases, with 9 bases remaining between them. Germline values: CDR1 SGHNT, CDR2 YYREEE (reference sequence). This CDR3 spans 13 amino acids. The CDR3 protein is CASSLDRAYTIYF. In DNA form, the CDR3 reads TGTGCCAGCAGCTTGGACAGGGCATACACCATATATTTT. Full variable domain (rest looked up from reference TRBV5-4 and TRBJ1-3): ETGVTQSPTHLIKTRGQQVTLRCSSQSGHNTVSWYQQALGQGPQFIFQYYREEENGRGNFPPRFSGLQFPNYSSELNVNALELDDSALYLCASSLDRAYTIYFGEGSWLTVV.

Points on this clone: Given a much more abundant clone one base away, this may be a read error. The gene calls are TRBV29-1 and TRBJ2-1; tentatively, D is TRBD2 (5 bases). The CDR3 contains 14 residues. The germline V gene has CDR1 SQVTM and CDR2 ANQGSEA. This chain's CDR3 is CSVAKDFINNGQFF. In DNA form, the CDR3 reads TGCAGCGTTGCAAAGGACTTCATTAACAATGGGCAGTTCTTC.

In its sample, this clone was seen once. This rearrangement joins TRBV7-9 to TRBJ2-2; 9 positions match TRBD2. CDR1 SEHNR and CDR2 FQNEAQ come from the germline V gene (reference sequence). This CDR3 has 18 residues. V gave up 5 bases and J gave up 5 bases; unmatched junction bases: 15. CDR3 in DNA: TGTGCCAGCAGCCCTGGACTAGCGCCCGGATATCTGACCGGGGAGCTGTTTTTT. As protein: CASSPGLAPGYLTGELFF. Full variable domain (rest looked up from reference TRBV7-9 and TRBJ2-2): DTGVSQNPRHKITKRGQNVTFRCDPISEHNRLYWYRQTLGQGPEFLTYFQNEAQLEKSRLLSDRFSAERPKGSFSTLEIQRTEQGDSAMYLCASSPGLAPGYLTGELFFGEGSRLTVL.

V usage is TRBV10-2 and J usage is TRBJ2-5; D uncertain. V gave up 3 bases and J gave up 7 bases, with 15 bases separating them. In germline, CDR1 is WSHSY, CDR2 SAAADI. The CDR3 spans 14 residues. The chain's CDR3 is CASSDSLRDGTQYF. CDR3 bases: TGCGCCAGCAGTGACAGCCTGCGAGATGGGACCCAGTACTTC.

The chain has TRBV30 and TRBJ1-4, with TRBD1 matching 7 bases. Germline V gene sequence: CDR1 GTSNPN, CDR2 SVGIG (reference sequence). This CDR3 has 14 residues. J lost 4 bases, V lost 3 bases, and 5 bases had no gene match. The CDR3 sequence is CAWRPGQNNEKLFF. The CDR3 coding sequence is TGTGCCTGGAGACCGGGACAGAATAATGAAAAACTGTTTTTT.

The gene calls are TRBV28 and TRBJ2-1, with D perhaps matching TRBD2 (6 bases). CDR3 length equals 15 residues. Germline lookup yields CDR1 MDHEN and CDR2 SYDVKM. The V and J ends lost 2 bases and 7 bases respectively, with 15 bases between them. CDR3 residues: CASSLVAGPLNEQFF. As DNA, the CDR3 is TGTGCCAGCAGTTTAGTGGCGGGACCTCTTAATGAGCAGTTCTTC.

This chain uses TRBV7-3 with TRBJ1-1; D not certain. The CDR3 is 15 amino acids. CDR1 is SGHTA, CDR2 FQGTGA, per germline. V was clipped by 1 base and J by 1 base, with 10 bases between them. CDR3 protein: CASSLKRTSNTEAFF. CDR3 DNA sequence: TGTGCCAGCAGCTTAAAGAGGACTTCGAACACTGAAGCTTTCTTT.